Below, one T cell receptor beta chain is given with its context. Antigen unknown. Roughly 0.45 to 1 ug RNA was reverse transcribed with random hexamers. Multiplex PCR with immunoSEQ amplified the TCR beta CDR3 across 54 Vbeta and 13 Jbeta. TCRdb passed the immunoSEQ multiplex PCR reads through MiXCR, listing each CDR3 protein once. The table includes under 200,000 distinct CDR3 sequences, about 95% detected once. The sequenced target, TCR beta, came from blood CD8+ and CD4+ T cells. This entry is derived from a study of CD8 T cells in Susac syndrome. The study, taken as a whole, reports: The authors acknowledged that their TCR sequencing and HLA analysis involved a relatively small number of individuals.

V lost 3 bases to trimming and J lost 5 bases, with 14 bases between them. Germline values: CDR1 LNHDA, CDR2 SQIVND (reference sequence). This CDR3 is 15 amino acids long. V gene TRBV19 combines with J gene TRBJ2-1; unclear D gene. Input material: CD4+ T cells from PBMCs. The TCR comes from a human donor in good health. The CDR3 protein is CASSIGPLEHNEQFF. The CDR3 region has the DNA TGTGCCAGTAGTATTGGACCCCTCGAGCACAATGAGCAGTTCTTC.